The rows below give T cell receptor beta chains drawn from one sample of a study of Graves' ophthalmopathy and Graves' hyperthyroidism. From the multiplex PCR reads, TCRdb called clonotypes with MiXCR, one entry per CDR3 protein. The sample includes 900,000 to 1,200,000 distinct CDR3 sequences, approximately 35% of them seen just once. Sequencing used peripheral blood or thyroid tissue (not recorded which). These receptors all stem from an adult man with Graves' hyperthyroidism. The CDR3 runs from the conserved cysteine through the conserved F or W. The D gene is left open where the match is weak. Clone size is stated in some rows and not others, as once, few, many or a class when expanded.

CDR3nt,CDR3aa,j_gene,abundance,d_gene,v_gene
TGTGCCAGTAGTATTGGGGTTGGGGGGAACTACGAGCAGTACTTC,CASSIGVGGNYEQYF,TRBJ2-7,.,.,TRBV19
TGCAGCGTTGAAGATGGGGCTTCCTACGAGCAGTACTTC,CSVEDGASYEQYF,TRBJ2-7,many,.,TRBV29-1
TGCAGCGCCCCGCGGGGGGCAGGGGGCTCGGGTGAAGCTTTCTTT,CSAPRGAGGSGEAFF,TRBJ1-1,many,TRBD1,TRBV29-1
TGTGCCAGCAGCTTAGGCCTAGACACTGGCGAGCAGTACTTC,CASSLGLDTGEQYF,TRBJ2-7,many,.,TRBV7-2
TGTGCCAGTAGTGTCGGGGGGCCTTTTAAGGAGACCCAGTACTTC,CASSVGGPFKETQYF,TRBJ2-5,.,.,TRBV19
TGTGCCAGCAGCATTGACAGGGGGACCGACGAGCAGTACTTC,CASSIDRGTDEQYF,TRBJ2-7,once,TRBD1,TRBV7-9
TGTGCCAGCGGTGTGACAGGATGGAACACTGAAGCTTTCTTT,CASGVTGWNTEAFF,TRBJ1-1,.,.,TRBV10-3
TGTGCCAGCAGCCAAGATGACGGGGCCAGCATCGAGCAGTACTTC,CASSQDDGASIEQYF,TRBJ2-7,few,.,TRBV4-2
TGTCCCAGTAGTATACGGGGGAATTACTACGAGCAGTACTTC,CPSSIRGNYYEQYF,TRBJ2-7,.,.,TRBV19
TGTGCCAGCAGCCTCACCCCCAGGAGCTCGACCGGGGAGCTGTTTTTT,CASSLTPRSSTGELFF,TRBJ2-2,once,.,TRBV5-4
TGTGCCAGCAGCCAAGAGGGAAATGTCGAGCAGTACTTC,CASSQEGNVEQYF,TRBJ2-7,.,.,TRBV3-1
TGTGCCAGCAGCTCGCTACAGGACATGAACACTGAAGCTTTCTTT,CASSSLQDMNTEAFF,TRBJ1-1,many,.,TRBV11-2
TGTGCCAGCAGTTACAGGGGGCGCGGTTACGAGCAGTACTTC,CASSYRGRGYEQYF,TRBJ2-7,.,TRBD1,TRBV7-9
TGTGCCACCAGCAGAGCAGGGGGCGGCTCACCCCTCCACTTT,CATSRAGGGSPLHF,TRBJ1-6,.,TRBD1,TRBV15
TGTGCCAGCAGCCAACCCGGAGGGGGAGAGGATACGCAGTATTTT,CASSQPGGGEDTQYF,TRBJ2-3,.,.,TRBV7-9
TGCAGTGTCCCCGGGGTAGCAGGGCAAGAGCAGTACTTC,CSVPGVAGQEQYF,TRBJ2-7,.,.,TRBV20-1
TGTGCCAGCAGCTTAGCCGAGCGGCAGGGCCCTGACTATGGCTACACCTTC,CASSLAERQGPDYGYTF,TRBJ1-2,.,.,TRBV7-2
TGTGCCAGCCATTCTCCGGGGGGGCGACCTGGGGCCAACGTCCTGACTTTC,CASHSPGGRPGANVLTF,TRBJ2-6,many,TRBD2,TRBV6-6
TGCAGCGTTGTAAGTCTACACGTAGGCACTGAAGCTTTCTTT,CSVVSLHVGTEAFF,TRBJ1-1,.,.,TRBV29-1
TGTGCCAGTAGTATCGAAGGGGTCTATCAGCCCCAGCATTTT,CASSIEGVYQPQHF,TRBJ1-5,many,.,TRBV19
TGTACCAGCAGCCCAACAGGGGGCGGGCAGCCCCAGCATTTT,CTSSPTGGGQPQHF,TRBJ1-5,.,TRBD1,TRBV7-9
TGTGCCAGTAGTATGAACAGCGGGCACAGTTATAGCAATCAGCCCCAGCATTTT,CASSMNSGHSYSNQPQHF,TRBJ1-5,.,.,TRBV19
TGTGCCAGCAGTCCGGGAACCCAAGGGGCCAACGTCCTGACTTTC,CASSPGTQGANVLTF,TRBJ2-6,.,.,TRBV12-3/TRBV12-4
TGCAGTGCTAGTATGGAAAACCTTAACACCGGGGAGCTGTTTTTT,CSASMENLNTGELFF,TRBJ2-2,.,.,TRBV20-1
TGTGCCAGCACTTATAGCAGTTACTCGACGGACTCCTACGAGCAGTACTTC,CASTYSSYSTDSYEQYF,TRBJ2-7,.,.,TRBV25-1
TGCAGTGCTAGCCGGGGACGCTATGGCTACACCTTC,CSASRGRYGYTF,TRBJ1-2,.,.,TRBV20-1
TGCAGCATTCAGCGGGAGAGCTACGAGCAGTACTTC,CSIQRESYEQYF,TRBJ2-7,once,TRBD2,TRBV29-1
TGTGCCATCCGGAGGGAAACCAATCAGCCCCAGTACTTC,CAIRRETNQPQYF,TRBJ2-5,.,.,TRBV10-3
TGTGCCAGCAGCTTCTGGGCTCCAGGGGTCTGGGGAGTTGGGGCCAACGTCCTGACTTTC,CASSFWAPGVWGVGANVLTF,TRBJ2-6,.,.,TRBV7-9
TGTGCCAGCACCCCGGGGCCCGAGAATTCACCCCTCCACTTT,CASTPGPENSPLHF,TRBJ1-6,.,.,TRBV7-9
TGCGCCAGCAGCCAAGACGACGACAACCAAGAGACCCAGTACTTC,CASSQDDDNQETQYF,TRBJ2-5,.,.,TRBV4-1
TGTGCCAGCAGCTTGACCGAGGGAGTGAACTACGAGCAGTACTTC,CASSLTEGVNYEQYF,TRBJ2-7,few,.,TRBV11-2
TGTGCCATCAGTGTGACCGGGTCCAATTCCAATCAGCCCCAGCATTTT,CAISVTGSNSNQPQHF,TRBJ1-5,.,.,TRBV10-3
TGCGCCAGCAGCTTGGGACAGGGGATTGCCCCAGGGGAGACCCAGTACTTC,CASSLGQGIAPGETQYF,TRBJ2-5,few,TRBD1,TRBV5-1
TGTGCCAGCAGTTTATCTGTGGGGGGCCGGGCAGATCAGCATTTT,CASSLSVGGRADQHF,TRBJ1-5,.,.,TRBV2
TGCAGCTTCGGGGGGCCCGAGCAGTACTTC,CSFGGPEQYF,TRBJ2-7,.,.,TRBV29-1
TGCAGTGCCGCGGGGAGGGAAAACTATGGCTACACCTTC,CSAAGRENYGYTF,TRBJ1-2,many,.,TRBV20-1
TGTGCCAGTAGTCCTCGGACAGGGGGCGCGGGTCAGCCCCAGCATTTT,CASSPRTGGAGQPQHF,TRBJ1-5,many,TRBD1,TRBV19
TGTGCCAGCAGCTTAGTCCCGAGGGGGGTGGATACGCAGTATTTT,CASSLVPRGVDTQYF,TRBJ2-3,.,.,TRBV7-8
TGCAGTGCTCCAGCAAAATTAGACGAGCAGTACTTC,CSAPAKLDEQYF,TRBJ2-7,many,.,TRBV20-1
TGTGCCAGCACCTCAGCGGAGGCGGGAGGAACAGAGACCCAGTACTTC,CASTSAEAGGTETQYF,TRBJ2-5,.,TRBD2,TRBV5-4